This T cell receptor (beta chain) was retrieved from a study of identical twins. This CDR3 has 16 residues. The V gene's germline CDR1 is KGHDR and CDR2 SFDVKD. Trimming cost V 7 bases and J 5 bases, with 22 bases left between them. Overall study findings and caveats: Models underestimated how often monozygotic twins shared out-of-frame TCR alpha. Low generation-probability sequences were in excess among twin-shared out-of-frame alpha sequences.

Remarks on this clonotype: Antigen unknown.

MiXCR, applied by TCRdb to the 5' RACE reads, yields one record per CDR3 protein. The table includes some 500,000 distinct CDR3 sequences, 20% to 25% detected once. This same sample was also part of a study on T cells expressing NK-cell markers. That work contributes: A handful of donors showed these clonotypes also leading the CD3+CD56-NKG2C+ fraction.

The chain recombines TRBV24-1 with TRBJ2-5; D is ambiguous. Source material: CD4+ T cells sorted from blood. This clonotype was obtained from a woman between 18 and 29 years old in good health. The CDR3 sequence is CATSETVVPPPETQYF. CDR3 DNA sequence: TGTGCCACCAGCGAAACTGTAGTGCCCCCTCCGGAGACCCAGTACTTC.